The 29 T cell receptor beta chains given below trace back to one sample, sequenced in a study of blood T cell repertoires in COVID-19 (dated by TCRdb to the early 2020s). Receptor amplification or capture employed the immunoSEQ multiplex PCR assay. TCRdb obtained this table from immuneACCESS and retained in-frame rearrangements with V and J assigned. These tables miss some clones; where compared with another copy, unresolved V genes account for less than half of the shortfall, and the remainder is unexplained. Present in this sample are 400,000 to 500,000 clones, around nine tenths of which were seen just once. 1.8% of the sample is taken by the ten largest. Input material: PBMCs or T cells enriched from blood (not recorded which). The receptors derive from a woman aged 40 to 50 who had recovered from COVID-19.

This chain joins TRBV27 and TRBJ1-1, with 7 bases matching TRBD1. The V gene's germline CDR1 is MNHEY and CDR2 SMNVEV (reference sequence). Trimming cost V 5 bases and J 6 bases; bases outside gene matches: 18. The CDR3 spans 17 residues. The CDR3 sequence: CASSHTRGDPSKAEAFF. The CDR3 DNA reads TGTGCCAGCAGTCATACCAGGGGGGACCCCTCCAAAGCTGAAGCTTTCTTT.

The chain employs TRBV11-2 and TRBJ1-3; D gene ambiguous. CDR1 is SGHAT, CDR2 FQNNGV, per germline. V shed 4 bases and J shed 3 bases, with 19 bases lying between them. CDR3 length: 17 residues. The CDR3 region has the DNA TGTGCCAGCAGCTCACCGCCAGGTACCTCTGGTGGAAACACCATATATTTT. Protein: CASSSPPGTSGGNTIYF.

The chain combines TRBV24-1 with TRBJ2-3, with 9 bases that match TRBD1. The trim removed 5 bases at V and 4 bases at J, leaving 6 bases unmatched. The V gene's germline CDR1 is KGHDR and CDR2 SFDVKD. The length of the CDR3 is 15 residues. For the CDR3, the DNA is TGTGCCACCAGTGTGGGACAGGGTTTCGCAGATACGCAGTATTTT. Protein: CATSVGQGFADTQYF.

CDR3 DNA sequence: TGTGCCAGCAAGTCGAGGGGGGACAGGGGGCCGAACACTGAAGCTTTCTTT. It codes for CASKSRGDRGPNTEAFF. The rearrangement uses TRBV7-6 and TRBJ1-1, with 12 positions matching TRBD1. The CDR3 totals 17 residues. The V segment lost 7 bases and the J segment 1 base; nucleotides outside the gene matches: 10. Per germline, CDR1 SGHVS and CDR2 FNYEAQ.

The rearrangement uses TRBV28 and TRBJ1-2; maybe TRBD1 (6 bases). V lost 4 bases, J lost 6 bases, and 15 bases lay in between. Per the germline V gene, CDR1 is MDHEN and CDR2 is SYDVKM. The CDR3 is 14 amino acids. In DNA form, the CDR3 reads TGTGCCAGCAGTTCAGGGGCTGATGGAAATGGCTACACCTTC. Translated, it gives CASSSGADGNGYTF.

The chain employs TRBV4-3 and TRBJ2-7, with 9 positions matching TRBD1. The CDR3 contains 14 residues. Germline V lookup: CDR1 LGHNA, CDR2 YSLEER. Trimming cost V 4 bases and J 1 base; bases outside gene matches: 2. This CDR3 is CASSPGTGSYEQYF. The CDR3 bases are TGCGCCAGCAGCCCCGGGACAGGGTCCTACGAGCAGTACTTC.

This clone occurred once. The chain combines TRBV9 with TRBJ2-1; D unresolved. Trimming stripped 0 bases from V and 12 bases from J, with 4 bases between. This CDR3 has 10 amino acids. Germline values: CDR1 SGDLS, CDR2 YYNGEE. The CDR3 reads CASSVAVQFF. CDR3 sequence (DNA): TGTGCCAGCAGCGTAGCAGTGCAGTTCTTC.

The CDR3 here is CASSLAGGDTGELFF. CDR3 bases: TGTGCCAGCAGTCTAGCGGGAGGTGACACCGGGGAGCTGTTTTTT. The chain recombines TRBV6-2 or TRBV6-3 with TRBJ2-2; TRBD2 matches at 11 bases. This CDR3 comprises 15 residues. The germline V gene encodes CDR1 MNHEY and CDR2 SVGEGT. The V and J ends lost 5 bases and 3 bases, in that order; junction bases with no gene match: 2.

This chain connects TRBV24-1 to TRBJ2-7; TRBD1 aligns across 8 bases. The CDR3 runs 13 residues. J gave up 5 bases and V 10 bases, and 9 bases lay outside the gene matches. Germline CDR1 is KGHDR and CDR2 is SFDVKD. DNA for the CDR3: TGTGCCACATCATGGACAGGGAGGAACGAGCAGTACTTC. Its translation is CATSWTGRNEQYF.

The genes are TRBV4-1 and TRBJ2-3; 7 bases align to TRBD2. J lost 0 bases, V lost 9 bases, and 6 bases had no gene match. The CDR3 has 14 amino acids. Germline assignment: CDR1 MGHRA and CDR2 YSYEKL. CDR3 residues: CASKGTTSTDTQYF. The CDR3 DNA is TGCGCCAGTAAAGGGACTACCAGCACAGATACGCAGTATTTT.

The CDR3 DNA sequence: TGTGCCAGCAGTTTAAGGAGCGGGAGATTCGACAATGAGCAGTTCTTC. It yields the protein CASSLRSGRFDNEQFF. The chain uses TRBV27 and TRBJ2-1; 8 bases align to TRBD2. This CDR3 has 16 amino acids. V shed 2 bases and J 5 bases; nucleotides not matched to a gene: 8. Per germline, CDR1 MNHEY and CDR2 SMNVEV (reference sequence).

This clone has only one observation. V gene TRBV10-3 combines with J gene TRBJ2-3; 12 bases are shared with TRBD2. The CDR3 spans 18 residues. CDR1 is ENHRY, CDR2 SYGVKD, per germline. The J segment lost 3 bases and the V segment lost 11 bases, leaving 18 bases of the junction unmatched. CDR3 loop: CASLAPETSGSSTDTQYF. The CDR3 bases are TGTGCCTCCTTAGCCCCGGAGACTAGCGGGAGTTCGACAGATACGCAGTATTTT.

The chain has TRBV6-5 and TRBJ2-7; D unresolved. The CDR3 is 12 residues long. Deletions cut 8 bases from V and 1 base from J, with 9 bases between. Germline V gene sequence: CDR1 MNHEY, CDR2 SVGAGI. The CDR3 nucleotides read TGTGCCAGCCTCTCAGTTTCCTACGAGCAGTACTTC. Translating it yields CASLSVSYEQYF.

This CDR3 reads CASSPTWNNEQFF. The CDR3 nucleotides read TGCGCCAGCAGCCCGACTTGGAACAATGAGCAGTTCTTC. The chain uses TRBV5-1 and TRBJ2-1, with D unclear. This CDR3 has 13 amino acids. The germline CDR1 and CDR2 sequences are SGHRS and YFSETQ. Trimming stripped 4 bases from V and 5 bases from J, with 10 bases between.

This clone was seen only once. The chain is built from TRBV3-1 (or the pseudogene TRBV3-2) and TRBJ1-4; 7 nucleotides line up with TRBD1. Germline values: CDR1 LGHDT, CDR2 YNNKEL (reference sequence). The CDR3 sequence is 15 residues long. J gave up 6 bases and V 4 bases, and 8 bases lay outside the gene matches. CDR3 nucleotides: TGTGCCAGCAGCCTCTGGACAGGTTCTGATGAAAAACTGTTTTTT. Amino acid sequence: CASSLWTGSDEKLFF.

As DNA, the CDR3 is TGTGCCAGCAGTTTCGACGGCGGATCTTCCTATGGCTACACCTTC. This encodes CASSFDGGSSYGYTF. The rearrangement links TRBV27 to TRBJ1-2; D gene unclear. Germline V gene sequence: CDR1 MNHEY, CDR2 SMNVEV (reference sequence). V gave up 3 bases and J gave up 4 bases, with 15 bases separating them. The CDR3 sequence is 15 residues long.

The CDR3, as DNA: TGTGCCATCAGTGACGGGGGGGGAGATCAGCCCCAGCATTTT. Translation: CAISDGGGDQPQHF. This rearrangement joins TRBV10-3 to TRBJ1-5; weak D call: TRBD1 (5 bases). The CDR3 has 14 residues. The V end was cut by 3 bases, the J end by 5 bases, with 11 bases between. The germline V gene has CDR1 ENHRY and CDR2 SYGVKD.

V gene TRBV29-1 combines with J gene TRBJ2-7; tentatively, D is TRBD1 (5 bases). The CDR3 has 13 amino acids. The V end was cut by 7 bases, the J end by 0 bases, with 13 bases between. CDR1 and CDR2 (germline): SQVTM, ANQGSEA. The CDR3 coding sequence is TGCAGCGGGACAAGTACTAACTCCTACGAGCAGTACTTC. Residues: CSGTSTNSYEQYF.

The V gene is TRBV25-1, the J gene TRBJ1-2, with D tentatively TRBD1 (5 bases). The CDR3 extends over 14 amino acids. Trimming pared 3 bases from V and 4 bases from J, leaving 12 bases between. Germline-derived CDR1 and CDR2 are MGHDK and SYGVNS. The CDR3 region has the DNA TGTGCCAGCAGTGACTCGACAGAAGCCTATGGCTACACCTTC. Translated, it gives CASSDSTEAYGYTF.

This clone turned up a few times. V is TRBV7-9 and J is TRBJ1-4, with 7 bases fitting TRBD1. With V trimmed by 4 bases and J by 4 bases, 6 bases remained unmatched. This CDR3 comprises 15 residues. Germline loops: CDR1 SEHNR, CDR2 FQNEAQ (reference sequence). The CDR3 spells CASSSTRDSNEKLFF. The DNA for the CDR3 is TGTGCCAGCAGCTCGACCCGGGACAGTAATGAAAAACTGTTTTTT.

The CDR3 region has the DNA TGTGCCAGCTCACCAGTTGTGGCTAGGGGCTACAATGAGCAGTTCTTC. This translates into CASSPVVARGYNEQFF. The chain carries TRBV18 and TRBJ2-1; D is perhaps TRBD1 (5 bases). The CDR3 is 16 residues long. Germline CDR1 and CDR2: KGHSH and LQKENI. The ends were cut back, 2 bases at V and 3 bases at J, with 14 bases in the middle.

The V gene is TRBV20-1, the J gene TRBJ1-3; TRBD1 matches at 7 bases. The CDR3 sequence is 14 residues long. Germline CDR1 is DFQATT and CDR2 is SNEGSKA (reference sequence). The trim removed 3 bases at V and 0 bases at J, leaving 2 bases unmatched. The CDR3 DNA sequence: TGCAGTGCTAGTTGGGACAGCTCTGGAAACACCATATATTTT. Residues: CSASWDSSGNTIYF.

The V gene is TRBV6-5, the J gene TRBJ1-2, with TRBD1 matching 12 bases. The CDR3 is 15 residues long. J gave up 7 bases and V 2 bases, and 5 bases lay outside the gene matches. CDR1 is MNHEY, CDR2 SVGAGI, per germline. The CDR3 protein is CASSYGDRGHGGYTF. The CDR3 DNA sequence: TGTGCCAGCAGTTACGGGGACAGGGGGCACGGTGGCTACACCTTC.

The chain uses TRBV5-4 and TRBJ2-3, with 8 bases fitting TRBD2. J gave up 2 bases and V 6 bases, and 5 bases lay outside the gene matches. Germline CDR1 reads SGHNT; CDR2 reads YYREEE (reference sequence). The CDR3 totals 14 residues. DNA for the CDR3: TGTGCCAGCAATCGGGAGGGCCCCACAGATACGCAGTATTTT. Translation gives CASNREGPTDTQYF. Looking up the rest from reference TRBV5-4 and TRBJ2-3 gives the full variable domain: ETGVTQSPTHLIKTRGQQVTLRCSSQSGHNTVSWYQQALGQGPQFIFQYYREEENGRGNFPPRFSGLQFPNYSSELNVNALELDDSALYLCASNREGPTDTQYFGPGTRLTVL.

The chain recombines TRBV7-2 with TRBJ1-3; 10 bases agree with TRBD1. Per germline, CDR1 SGHTA and CDR2 FQGNSA. CDR3 size: 16 residues. The trim removed 5 bases at V and 6 bases at J, leaving 10 bases unmatched. CDR3 DNA: TGTGCCAGCAGCCTTCAAACCGGGACAGGGGCAAACACCATATATTTT. Protein: CASSLQTGTGANTIYF. The entire variable domain, with the rest obtained from reference TRBV7-2 and TRBJ1-3, is as follows: GAGVSQSPSNKVTEKGKDVELRCDPISGHTALYWYRQSLGQGLEFLIYFQGNSAPDKSGLPSDRFSAERTGGSVSTLTIQRTQQEDSAVYLCASSLQTGTGANTIYFGEGSWLTVV.

The V call is TRBV15, the J call TRBJ1-2, with 7 positions matching TRBD1. The CDR3 length is 14 residues. Germline CDR1 and CDR2: LNHNV and YYDKDF (reference sequence). The junction had 1 base not matched to a gene; V was cut back by 1 base and J by 2 bases. CDR3 sequence (DNA): TGTGCCACCAGCAGAGGGGACAGAAACTATGGCTACACCTTC. Its translation is CATSRGDRNYGYTF.

The chain has TRBV6-5 and TRBJ1-6; D is possibly TRBD1 (5 bases). Trimming cost V 7 bases and J 10 bases, with 20 bases left between them. This CDR3 spans 15 amino acids. Germline assignment: CDR1 MNHEY and CDR2 SVGAGI. The CDR3 loop reads CASTPGRVKGSPLHF. The CDR3 nucleotides are TGTGCCAGCACCCCGGGCAGGGTGAAGGGGTCACCCCTCCACTTT.

The rearrangement links TRBV14 to TRBJ1-1; unclear D gene. This CDR3 region has 13 residues. Per the germline V gene, CDR1 is SGHDN and CDR2 is FVKESK. Deletions cut 3 bases from V and 2 bases from J, with 7 bases between. The CDR3 DNA follows: TGTGCCAGCAGCCACGGTCCAAACACTGAAGCTTTCTTT. Translation: CASSHGPNTEAFF.

The chain is built from TRBV7-6 and TRBJ2-1; 7 bases are a match to TRBD2. J lost 10 bases, V lost 5 bases, and 11 bases had no gene match. The CDR3 is made up of 14 amino acids. Germline CDR1 reads SGHVS; CDR2 reads FNYEAQ. CDR3 region: CASSRLAGHVEQFF. The CDR3 nucleotides read TGTGCCAGCAGCCGACTAGCTGGCCATGTCGAGCAGTTCTTC.